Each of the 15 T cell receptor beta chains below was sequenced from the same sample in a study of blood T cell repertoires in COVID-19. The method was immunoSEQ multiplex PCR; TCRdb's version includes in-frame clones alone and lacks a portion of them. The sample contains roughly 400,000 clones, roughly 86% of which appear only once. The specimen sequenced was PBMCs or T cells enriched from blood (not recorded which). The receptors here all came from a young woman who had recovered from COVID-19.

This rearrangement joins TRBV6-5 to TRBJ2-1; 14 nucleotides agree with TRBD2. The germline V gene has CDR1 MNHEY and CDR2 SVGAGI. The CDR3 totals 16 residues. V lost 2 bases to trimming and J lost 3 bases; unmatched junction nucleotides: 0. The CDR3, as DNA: TGTGCCAGCAGTTACGGGACTAGCGGGAGCTACAATGAGCAGTTCTTC. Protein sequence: CASSYGTSGSYNEQFF.

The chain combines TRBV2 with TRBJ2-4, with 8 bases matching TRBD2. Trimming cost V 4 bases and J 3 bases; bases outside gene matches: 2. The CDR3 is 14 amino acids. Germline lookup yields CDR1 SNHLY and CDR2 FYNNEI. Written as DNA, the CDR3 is TGTGCCAGCAGTGTCGGGGGGGGCAAAAACATTCAGTACTTC. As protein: CASSVGGGKNIQYF.

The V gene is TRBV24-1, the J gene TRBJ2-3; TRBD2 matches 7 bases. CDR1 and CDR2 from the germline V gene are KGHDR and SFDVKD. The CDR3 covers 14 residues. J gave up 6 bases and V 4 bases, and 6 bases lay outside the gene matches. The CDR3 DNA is TGTGCCACCAGTGACGAGGGGCGGGGGGATACGCAGTATTTT. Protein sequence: CATSDEGRGDTQYF.

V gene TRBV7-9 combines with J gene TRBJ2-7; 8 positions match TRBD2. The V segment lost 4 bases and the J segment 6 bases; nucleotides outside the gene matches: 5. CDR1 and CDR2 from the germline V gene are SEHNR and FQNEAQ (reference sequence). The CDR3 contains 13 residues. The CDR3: CASSWGLVSEQYF. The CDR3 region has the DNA TGTGCCAGCAGCTGGGGACTAGTTAGCGAGCAGTACTTC.

CDR3 residues: CASSLSAGGGDEKLFF. CDR3 in DNA: TGTGCCAGCAGTTTATCGGCCGGTGGGGGGGATGAAAAACTGTTTTTT. The chain carries TRBV27 and TRBJ1-4; D is possibly TRBD1 (5 bases). CDR1 and CDR2 (germline): MNHEY, SMNVEV (reference sequence). Trimming took 0 bases from V and 6 from J, leaving 14 bases between them. The CDR3 is 16 amino acids.

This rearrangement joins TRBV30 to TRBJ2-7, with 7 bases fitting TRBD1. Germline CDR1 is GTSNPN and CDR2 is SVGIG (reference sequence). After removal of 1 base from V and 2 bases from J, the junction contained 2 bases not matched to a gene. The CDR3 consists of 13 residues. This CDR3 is CAWSGQGTYEQYF. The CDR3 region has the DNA TGTGCCTGGAGTGGACAGGGAACCTACGAGCAGTACTTC.

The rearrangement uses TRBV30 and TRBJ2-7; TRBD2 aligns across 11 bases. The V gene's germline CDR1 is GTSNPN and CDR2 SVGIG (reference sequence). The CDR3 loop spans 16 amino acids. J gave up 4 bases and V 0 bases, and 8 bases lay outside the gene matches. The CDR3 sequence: CAWSVRLLAGDYEQYF. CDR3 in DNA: TGTGCCTGGAGTGTACGCCTACTAGCGGGGGATTACGAGCAGTACTTC.

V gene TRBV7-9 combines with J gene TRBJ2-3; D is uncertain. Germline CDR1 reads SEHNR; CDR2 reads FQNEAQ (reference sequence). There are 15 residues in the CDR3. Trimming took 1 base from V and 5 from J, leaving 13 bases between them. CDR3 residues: CASSLGWANQDTQYF. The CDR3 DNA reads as TGTGCCAGCAGCTTAGGTTGGGCAAACCAAGATACGCAGTATTTT.

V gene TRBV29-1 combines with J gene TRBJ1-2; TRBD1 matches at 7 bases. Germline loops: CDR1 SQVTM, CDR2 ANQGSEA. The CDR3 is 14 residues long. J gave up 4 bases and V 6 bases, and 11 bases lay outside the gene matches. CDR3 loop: CSVLSGQARYGYTF. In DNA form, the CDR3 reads TGCAGCGTACTATCCGGACAGGCCCGCTATGGCTACACCTTC. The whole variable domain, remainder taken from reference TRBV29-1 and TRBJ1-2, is SAVISQKPSRDICQRGTSLTIQCQVDSQVTMMFWYRQQPGQSLTLIATANQGSEATYESGFVIDKFPISRPNLTFSTLTVSNMSPEDSSIYLCSVLSGQARYGYTFGSGTRLTVV.

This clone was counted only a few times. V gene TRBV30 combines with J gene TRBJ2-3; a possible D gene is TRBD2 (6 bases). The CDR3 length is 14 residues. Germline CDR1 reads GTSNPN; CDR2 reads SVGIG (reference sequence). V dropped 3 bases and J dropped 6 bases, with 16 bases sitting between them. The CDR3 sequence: CAWSMGGGLDTQYF. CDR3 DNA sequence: TGTGCCTGGAGCATGGGGGGTGGTCTCGATACGCAGTATTTT.

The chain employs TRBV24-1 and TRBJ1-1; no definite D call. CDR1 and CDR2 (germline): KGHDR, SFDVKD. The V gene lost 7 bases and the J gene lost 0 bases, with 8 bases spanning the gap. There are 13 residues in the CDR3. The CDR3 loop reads CATREDMNTEAFF. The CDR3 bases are TGTGCCACCAGGGAAGACATGAACACTGAAGCTTTCTTT.

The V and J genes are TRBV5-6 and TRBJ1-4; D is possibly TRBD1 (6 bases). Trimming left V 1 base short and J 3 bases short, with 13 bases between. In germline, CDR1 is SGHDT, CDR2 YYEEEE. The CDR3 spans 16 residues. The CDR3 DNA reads TGTGCCAGCAGCTTGAAGTACAGGGCGGCTAATGAAAAACTGTTTTTT. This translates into CASSLKYRAANEKLFF. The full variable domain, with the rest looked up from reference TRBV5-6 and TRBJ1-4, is DAGVTQSPTHLIKTRGQQVTLRCSPKSGHDTVSWYQQALGQGPQFIFQYYEEEERQRGNFPDRFSGHQFPNYSSELNVNALLLGDSALYLCASSLKYRAANEKLFFGSGTQLSVL.

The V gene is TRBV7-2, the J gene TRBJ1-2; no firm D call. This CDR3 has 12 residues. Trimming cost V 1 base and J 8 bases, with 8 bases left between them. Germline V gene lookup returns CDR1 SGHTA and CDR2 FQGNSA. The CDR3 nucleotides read TGTGCCAGCAGCTTAGAGCTCGGGGGCTACACCTTC. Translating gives CASSLELGGYTF.

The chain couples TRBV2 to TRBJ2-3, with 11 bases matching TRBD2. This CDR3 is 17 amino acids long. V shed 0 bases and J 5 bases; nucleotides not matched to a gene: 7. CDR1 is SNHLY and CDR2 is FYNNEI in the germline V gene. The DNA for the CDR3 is TGTGCCAGCAGTGAAGCGGTGACTAGCGGGATCATAGATACGCAGTATTTT. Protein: CASSEAVTSGIIDTQYF.

This chain's CDR3 is CASSPGRSLAGGDQNTDTQYF. The CDR3 DNA reads TGCGCCAGCAGCCCGGGAAGATCACTAGCGGGGGGCGACCAAAACACAGATACGCAGTATTTT. The chain joins TRBV4-3 to TRBJ2-3; TRBD2 matches at 12 bases. V shed 4 bases and J 2 bases; nucleotides not matched to a gene: 19. Per germline, CDR1 LGHNA and CDR2 YSLEER. The CDR3 extends over 21 amino acids.